This is a list of T cell receptor beta chains from one sample in a study of cytomegalovirus exposure and HLA in healthy donors. Data came from immunoSEQ multiplex PCR; TCRdb stores just in-frame clones and leaves some out. Of roughly 120,000 clones in the sample, around 78% were seen once. The material sequenced was PBMCs. These receptors all come from a woman aged 30 to 39 in good health and CMV-seronegative. CDR3s include the opening cysteine and the closing phenylalanine or tryptophan. Each record gives: J gene, D gene, V gene, clone size, CDR3 DNA, CDR3 protein. A D gene is named only where the DNA matches it firmly. Only part of the rows carry a size: once, few, many, or a class if the clone is expanded.

TRBJ2-5	TRBD2	TRBV14	NA	TGTGCCAGCAGCCAAGAGAAAATTCTAGCGGGAGCTTTGGAGACCCAGTACTTC	CASSQEKILAGALETQYF
TRBJ2-7	NA	TRBV5-1	NA	TGCGCCAGCACGCTAAACCCCGCAGGGCCCTACGAGCAGTACTTC	CASTLNPAGPYEQYF
TRBJ2-2	NA	TRBV6-5	once	TGTGCCAGCAGACAGGTGAACACCGGGGAGCTGTTTTTT	CASRQVNTGELFF
TRBJ2-1	NA	TRBV1	NA	TGCACCAGCAACAAGGGAACAGGGGATGACAATGAGCAGTTCTTC	CTSNKGTGDDNEQFF
TRBJ2-1	TRBD2	TRBV9	NA	TGTGCCAGCAGTGTCCTAGCGGGAACCGCAAATGAGCAGTTCTTC	CASSVLAGTANEQFF
TRBJ2-1	TRBD2	TRBV27	NA	TGTGCCAGCAGTCCGTATACTAGCGGCAATGAGCAGTTCTTC	CASSPYTSGNEQFF
TRBJ2-1	TRBD2	TRBV15	NA	TGTGCCACCAGTGGGGAGGGCCCTTACAATGAGCAGTTCTTC	CATSGEGPYNEQFF
TRBJ2-1	NA	TRBV28	NA	TGTGCCAGCAGAACGAGCAATGAGCAGTTCTTC	CASRTSNEQFF
TRBJ2-5	TRBD2	TRBV14	once	TGTGCCAGCAGCCAAGAATGGGACCTAGCGGAGGTCGGGTACCAAGAGACCCAGTACTTC	CASSQEWDLAEVGYQETQYF
TRBJ2-5	TRBD1	TRBV27	NA	TGTGCCAGCAGCAATGACAGGGGGAGGGAGACCCAGTACTTC	CASSNDRGRETQYF
TRBJ2-3	NA	TRBV13	NA	TGTGCCAGCAGCTTCGGTGGCACAGATACGCAGTATTTT	CASSFGGTDTQYF
TRBJ1-4	NA	TRBV30	NA	TGTGCCTGGAGCTCAGAGAGGAATAATGAAAAACTGTTTTTT	CAWSSERNNEKLFF
TRBJ2-3	TRBD2	TRBV27	NA	TGTGCCAGCAGTTTCGGACTAGACGCAGATACGCAGTATTTT	CASSFGLDADTQYF
TRBJ2-2	NA	TRBV4-3	few	TGCGCCAGCAGCCAAGATCCAACAGTCAACACCGGGGAGCTGTTTTTT	CASSQDPTVNTGELFF
TRBJ1-5	NA	TRBV4-3	NA	TGCGCCAGCAGCCAAATTACAGGTAGCAATCAGCCCCAGCATTTT	CASSQITGSNQPQHF
TRBJ1-2	TRBD1	TRBV27	NA	TGTGCCAGCAGCAGGGGGCCTACATCTGGCTACACCTTC	CASSRGPTSGYTF